This T cell receptor beta chain was obtained from a study of blood T cell repertoires in COVID-19. Trimming cost V 6 bases and J 1 base; bases outside gene matches: 12. Germline assignment: CDR1 MDHEN and CDR2 SYDVKM. The CDR3 sequence is 17 residues long. Clones were read by immunoSEQ multiplex PCR, and TCRdb kept only the in-frame ones, dropping some. The profile shows some 300,000 clones, around nine tenths of them singletons. Seattle patients were enrolled during active infection and followed longitudinally. This clonotype was sampled from a woman in her twenties or thirties with COVID-19, enrolled during active disease. The sequencing input was peripheral blood. The chain recombines TRBV28 with TRBJ1-3; 7 bases map to TRBD1. CDR3 amino acids: CASRGTAVRRSGNTIYF. The CDR3 DNA sequence: TGTGCCAGCAGAGGGACAGCAGTCCGTCGGTCTGGAAACACCATATATTTT. Full variable domain (missing parts from reference TRBV28 and TRBJ1-3): DVKVTQSSRYLVKRTGEKVFLECVQDMDHENMFWYRQDPGLGLRLIYFSYDVKMKEKGDIPEGYSVSREKKERFSLILESASTNQTSMYLCASRGTAVRRSGNTIYFGEGSWLTVV.